The sequence of this T cell receptor beta chain was determined in a study of blood T cell repertoires in COVID-19. Profiling relied on immunoSEQ multiplex PCR, and the TCRdb table lists in-frame clones only, not all of them. This sample has 150,000 to 200,000 clones, with 81% found just once. This clone showed up just a few times. The material sequenced was peripheral blood. This receptor was taken from a human donor in a cohort sampled during active COVID-19.

CDR3 in amino acids: CASSHNRGRTEAFF. The CDR3 DNA sequence: TGTGCCAGCAGCCATAACAGGGGACGCACTGAAGCTTTCTTT. The chain links TRBV6-5 to TRBJ1-1; 7 bases line up with TRBD1. V lost 6 bases and J lost 4; bases outside the gene matches: 8. The V gene's germline CDR1 is MNHEY and CDR2 SVGAGI. This CDR3 is 14 amino acids long.